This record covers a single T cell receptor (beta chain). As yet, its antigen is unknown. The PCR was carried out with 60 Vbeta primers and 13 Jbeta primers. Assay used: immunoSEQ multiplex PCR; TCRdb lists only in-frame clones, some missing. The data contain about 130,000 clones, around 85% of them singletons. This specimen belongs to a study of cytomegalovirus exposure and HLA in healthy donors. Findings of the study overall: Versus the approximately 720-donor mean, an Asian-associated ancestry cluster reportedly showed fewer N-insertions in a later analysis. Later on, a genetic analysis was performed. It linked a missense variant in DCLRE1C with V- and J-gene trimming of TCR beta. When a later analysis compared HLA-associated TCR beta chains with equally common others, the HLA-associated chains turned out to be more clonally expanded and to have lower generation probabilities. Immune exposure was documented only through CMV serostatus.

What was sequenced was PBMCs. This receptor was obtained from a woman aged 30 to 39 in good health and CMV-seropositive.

The CDR3 DNA reads TGTGCCACCACCGGGGGGACAGGGGACCCTTACGAGCAGTACTTC. Its protein is CATTGGTGDPYEQYF. This chain connects TRBV7-3 to TRBJ2-7, with TRBD1 matching over 10 bases. Germline V CDR1 and CDR2: SGHTA, FQGTGA. J was trimmed by 4 bases and V by 10 bases; bases with no gene match: 13. This CDR3 has 15 amino acids.